The T cell receptor (beta chain) under discussion was sequenced for a study of post-analysis software for immune sequencing data (dated by TCRdb to 2015 to 2017). Describing the broader study: Recorded disease courses included relapsing-remitting, secondary progressive and progressive-relapsing multiple sclerosis, with some patients lacking subtype annotation. The multiple sclerosis patient repertoires were compared with 10 or so previously published healthy control repertoires from donors aged about 6 to 26 years. A subset of samples was prepared in parallel using single-end sample barcoding, then pooled and co-amplified after Illumina adapter ligation.

Note on this clonotype: The clone's antigen remains unknown. No much larger clonotype is one base removed from it; base qualities were not supplied.

The library was generated by PCR. TCRdb records Illumina HiSeq 2500 as the sequencer. Unique molecular identifiers were incorporated into TCR beta cDNA libraries to reduce PCR and sequencing biases. Approximately 500,000 cDNA molecules were obtained per 1 to 10 million input T cells, so each molecule approximated one T cell. The patient libraries were prepared and sequenced using the same protocol as the earlier healthy control dataset. Samples belonging to the same batch were prepared together, multiplexed and sequenced on a shared HiSeq lane. As for the authors' bioinformatics: Raw barcoded reads were processed with MIGEC, discarding single-read molecular identifier groups before consensus assembly and CDR3 extraction. VDJtools was used for post-analysis of the clonotype tables, and diversity was normalized by down-sampling every dataset to the size of the smallest sample. In repertoire overlap clustering, CDR3 amino acid sequences, but not nucleotide sequences, were matched to correct batch-related cross-sample contamination. TCRdb passed the public sequencing reads through fastp at Q25 and MiXCR, retaining productive beta sequences. Each entry merges the rows of one CDR3 protein and shows their most common DNA and genes. TCRdb's processing, not the authors' own work, is the source of the V and J calls. Within this sample are hundreds of thousands of distinct CDR3 sequences, with roughly 50% of them counted one time only. The top ten clonotypes cover around 4.5% of the sample.

To demonstrate the VDJtools post-analysis software, the study profiled TCR beta repertoires from the peripheral blood of 13 young patients with multiple sclerosis. The patients with multiple sclerosis were children and adolescents between about 6 and 15 years of age. The germline V gene supplies CDR1 WSHSY and CDR2 SAAADI. The CDR3 starts with the cysteine, ends with the phenylalanine, and has 13 residues. The entry retains the CDR3 DNA only, 39 bases that are in frame from base 1. The germline V and J ends show losses of 3 bases and 7 bases respectively, and no gene match explains 0 bases of the junction. Findings and caveats that apply to the study as a whole: Significantly lower normalized Chao1 diversity was found in multiple sclerosis patients than in controls, suggesting substantial peripheral T-cell clonal expansion. The control group was slightly older than the multiple sclerosis patient group. When samples were clustered directly using the F measure, samples prepared in the same batch co-clustered strongly, which prompted a batch-effect correction. Patients showed significantly higher frequencies than controls for about 5 TRBV segments, among them TRBV5-6, TRBV5-1 and TRBV20-1.

The rearranged segments are TRBV10-2 and TRBJ1-6, and 7 junctional nucleotides match TRBD1. The sequence was collected from a girl between 10 and 17 years old with multiple sclerosis. Sequencing was performed on blood. The CDR3 corresponds to CASSDRGNSPLHF. At the DNA level, the sequence is TGCGCCAGCAGTGACAGGGGGAATTCACCCCTCCACTTT.